Shown below are 25 T cell receptor beta chains from a single sample sequenced in a study of T cells of healthy individuals. Each CDR3 protein gets one entry after TCRdb re-called the 5' RACE reads with MiXCR. This sample has fewer than 70,000 distinct CDR3 sequences, with roughly 14% found just once. The receptor set was obtained from a human donor in good health.

This clonotype has a handful of counts. The V call is TRBV13, the J call TRBJ1-1; D is possibly TRBD1 (5 bases). The germline V gene encodes CDR1 PRHDT and CDR2 FYEKMQ (reference sequence). The V gene lost 3 bases and the J gene lost 2 bases, with 16 bases spanning the gap. The CDR3 has 16 residues. The CDR3 coding sequence is TGTGCCAGCAGCTTTATTACCGGGACGGGTAACACTGAAGCTTTCTTT. Translating it yields CASSFITGTGNTEAFF.

The J gene is TRBJ2-5, the V gene TRBV29-1, with 7 bases that match TRBD1. This CDR3 comprises 12 residues. Per the germline V gene, CDR1 is SQVTM and CDR2 is ANQGSEA. V shed 7 bases, J shed 2 bases, and the junction held 4 bases outside the gene matches. CDR3 amino acids: CSAIQGQETQYF. The CDR3 region has the DNA TGCAGCGCTATACAGGGGCAAGAGACCCAGTACTTC.

The chain links TRBV29-1 to TRBJ2-5, with D possibly TRBD2 on 6 matching bases. The CDR3 runs to 17 residues. Trimming left V 3 bases short and J 3 bases short, with 23 bases between. CDR1 SQVTM and CDR2 ANQGSEA come from the germline V gene. The CDR3 DNA is TGCAGCGTTGATCGGGAGCCGAAATGGGACCGAGAAGAGACCCAGTACTTC. This translates into CSVDREPKWDREETQYF.

This clonotype was seen only a few times. The rearrangement joins TRBV19 to TRBJ1-1; D not certain. The CDR3 runs 13 residues. Germline CDR1 and CDR2: LNHDA and SQIVND (reference sequence). The V and J ends lost 8 bases and 0 bases respectively, with 10 bases between them. CDR3 coding DNA: TGTGCCAGTCTGGCCGGAATGAACACTGAAGCTTTCTTT. The encoded protein is CASLAGMNTEAFF. Complete variable domain (other parts from reference TRBV19 and TRBJ1-1): DGGITQSPKYLFRKEGQNVTLSCEQNLNHDAMYWYRQDPGQGLRLIYYSQIVNDFQKGDIAEGYSVSREKKESFPLTVTSAQKNPTAFYLCASLAGMNTEAFFGQGTRLTVV.

This clonotype came up many times. The chain has TRBV6-6 and TRBJ1-2, with no clear D. The CDR3 is 13 amino acids. Germline assignment: CDR1 MNHNY and CDR2 SVGAGI (reference sequence). The V and J ends lost 6 bases and 4 bases respectively, with 12 bases between them. In DNA form, the CDR3 reads TGTGCCAGCAGCCAGGACGGGATCTATGGCTACACCTTC. It is translated as CASSQDGIYGYTF.

The chain has TRBV5-1 and TRBJ1-1, with D unresolved. The V gene's germline CDR1 is SGHRS and CDR2 YFSETQ. V lost 3 bases, J lost 5 bases, and 14 bases lay in between. This CDR3 has 14 amino acids. This chain's CDR3 is CASSSGGSETEAFF. The CDR3 DNA is TGCGCCAGCAGCTCCGGCGGATCTGAGACTGAAGCTTTCTTT.

This clonotype was detected many times. The chain uses TRBV7-3 and TRBJ2-1; D is possibly TRBD1 or TRBD2 (5 bases each). Germline values: CDR1 SGHTA, CDR2 FQGTGA. V gave up 5 bases and J gave up 4 bases, with 12 bases separating them. This CDR3 has 14 residues. The CDR3 sequence: CASSLRGQYNEQFF. The CDR3 DNA sequence: TGTGCCAGCAGCCTCCGGGGCCAGTACAATGAGCAGTTCTTC.

This clonotype appeared a few times. The V gene is TRBV4-3, the J gene TRBJ1-4; possibly TRBD1 for D (6 bases). Germline V gene data show CDR1 as LGHNA and CDR2 as YSLEER. Trimming took 5 bases from V and 5 from J, leaving 12 bases between them. The CDR3 runs to 14 residues. In DNA, the CDR3 is TGCGCCAGCAGCTCAGGACAGAAAAATGAAAAACTGTTTTTT. Protein product: CASSSGQKNEKLFF.

The rearrangement links TRBV3-1 to TRBJ2-4; D gene ambiguous. The germline gives CDR1 LGHDT, CDR2 YNNKEL (reference sequence). This CDR3 has 14 residues. Trimming cost V 1 base and J 6 bases, with 10 bases left between them. CDR3 sequence reads: CASSQVAVGNIQYF. The CDR3 bases are TGTGCCAGCAGCCAAGTCGCCGTAGGAAACATTCAGTACTTC.

This chain connects TRBV10-3 to TRBJ2-3, with 8 bases that match TRBD1. This CDR3 region has 13 residues. From germline, CDR1 is ENHRY and CDR2 SYGVKD. With V trimmed by 8 bases and J by 4 bases, 5 bases remained unmatched. CDR3 protein: CAIRTGGADTQYF. The CDR3 coding sequence is TGTGCCATCCGCACAGGGGGAGCAGATACGCAGTATTTT.

The chain is built from TRBV18 and TRBJ2-2; D is perhaps TRBD2 (6 bases). The CDR3 is 16 amino acids. V was shortened by 4 bases and J by 1 base, with 13 bases between the two germline ends. Germline V lookup: CDR1 KGHSH, CDR2 LQKENI. The CDR3 coding sequence is TGTGCCAGCTCACTCGGGGGAGGCCGGAACACCGGGGAGCTGTTTTTT. This translates into CASSLGGGRNTGELFF.

This clonotype is medium-sized within its sample. In DNA form, the CDR3 reads TGTGCCAGCAGTTTCCGGGAGACCCAGTACTTC. Translated: CASSFRETQYF. The genes are TRBV12-3 or TRBV12-4 and TRBJ2-5; unclear D gene. The V end was cut by 3 bases, the J end by 5 bases, with 4 bases between. CDR3 size: 11 residues.

This clonotype was detected only a few times. The rearrangement joins TRBV11-2 to TRBJ1-2; no clear D gene. From germline, CDR1 is SGHAT and CDR2 FQNNGV. The CDR3 is made up of 14 amino acids. With 1 base removed from V and 1 base from J, the gap between germline ends came to 7 bases. In DNA form, the CDR3 reads TGTGCCAGCAGCTTAGTGAACAGTAACTATGGCTACACCTTC. Amino acids: CASSLVNSNYGYTF.

There are many counts of this clonotype. The chain is built from TRBV5-1 and TRBJ2-5; D is unclear. Between the trimmed V and J ends, which lost 7 bases and 0 bases, there was a span of 13 bases. The V gene's germline CDR1 is SGHRS and CDR2 YFSETQ. The CDR3 consists of 14 residues. In nucleotides, the CDR3 is TGCGCCAGCTACCCAGGCGCGTACCAAGAGACCCAGTACTTC. Its translation: CASYPGAYQETQYF.

This clonotype was counted a few times. The gene calls are TRBV7-8 and TRBJ2-3; D call uncertain. Germline V gene sequence: CDR1 SGHVS, CDR2 FQNEAQ. This CDR3 spans 12 amino acids. The germline V and J ends were trimmed by 8 bases and 8 bases, with 14 bases remaining between them. The CDR3 region is CASGNETGTQYF. DNA of the CDR3: TGTGCCAGCGGCAATGAGACTGGTACGCAGTATTTT.

This clonotype was seen only a few times. J is TRBJ2-1 and V is TRBV24-1; 11 positions match TRBD2. Trimming cost V 0 bases and J 5 bases; bases outside gene matches: 2. CDR1 is KGHDR and CDR2 is SFDVKD in the germline V gene. The CDR3 consists of 16 residues. The CDR3 region is CATSDLQTSGNNEQFF. CDR3 DNA: TGTGCCACCAGTGATTTGCAGACTAGCGGGAACAATGAGCAGTTCTTC.

This clonotype was detected many times. V gene TRBV6-6 combines with J gene TRBJ2-5, with D perhaps assigned TRBD1 or TRBD2 (5 bases each). This CDR3 spans 14 amino acids. V was pared by 4 bases and J by 4 bases, with 13 bases between. Germline V gene sequence: CDR1 MNHNY, CDR2 SVGAGI (reference sequence). This CDR3 is CASSSGPSIETQYF. The CDR3 DNA reads TGTGCCAGCAGTTCGGGACCTAGCATAGAGACCCAGTACTTC.

Ten or more counts support this clonotype. This chain joins TRBV7-2 and TRBJ2-7, with 11 bases aligning to TRBD2. CDR1 is SGHTA, CDR2 FQGNSA, per germline. V lost 2 bases, J lost 3 bases, and 3 bases stayed unmatched. The CDR3 contains 15 residues. The CDR3, as DNA: TGTGCCAGCAGCTTACTAGCGGGGGGTATCTACGAGCAGTACTTC. Its translation: CASSLLAGGIYEQYF.

This clonotype was seen a handful of times. The chain carries TRBV7-8 and TRBJ2-2; TRBD2 is a possible D gene (7 bases). This CDR3 has 16 amino acids. Trimming pared 5 bases from V and 7 bases from J, leaving 20 bases between. Germline loops: CDR1 SGHVS, CDR2 FQNEAQ. CDR3 amino acids: CASSARWGGLGGELFF. In DNA form, the CDR3 reads TGTGCCAGCAGCGCTCGGTGGGGGGGCCTGGGCGGGGAGCTGTTTTTT.

This clonotype has at least ten counts. This chain connects TRBV9 to TRBJ2-1, with 10 bases that match TRBD1. Germline V lookup: CDR1 SGDLS, CDR2 YYNGEE. CDR3 length equals 17 residues. V lost 4 bases and J lost 3; bases outside the gene matches: 10. For the CDR3, the DNA is TGTGCCAGCAGCCCGAGACAGGGGGCGAGCTACTACAATGAGCAGTTCTTC. Translated: CASSPRQGASYYNEQFF.

This clonotype was counted between two and nine times. The V gene is TRBV20-1, the J gene TRBJ2-1; 8 bases align to TRBD2. CDR3 size: 14 residues. Germline-derived CDR1 and CDR2 are DFQATT and SNEGSKA (reference sequence). V was clipped by 6 bases and J by 4 bases; unmatched bases: 8. The CDR3 loop reads CSATGLGGYNEQFF. The CDR3 DNA reads TGCAGTGCCACGGGACTAGGGGGGTACAATGAGCAGTTCTTC.

This clonotype was recorded at least ten times. The V call is TRBV10-3, the J call TRBJ1-1; D remains ambiguous. Trimming pared 10 bases from V and 0 bases from J, leaving 6 bases between. The CDR3 length is 11 residues. From germline, CDR1 is ENHRY and CDR2 SYGVKD. The chain's CDR3 is CATSLNTEAFF. The CDR3 DNA is TGTGCCACCTCCCTGAACACTGAAGCTTTCTTT.

Notes on this clonotype: This may stem from a read error, because a much larger clone lies one nucleotide away. The V call is TRBV29-1, the J call TRBJ2-6; D is tentatively TRBD1 or TRBD2 (6 bases each). Germline loops: CDR1 SQVTM, CDR2 ANQGSEA. The CDR3 has 17 residues. DNA of the CDR3: TGCAGCGTTCCCCGAGGGGGACTCGGCTCTGGGGCCAACGTCCTGAATTTC. It codes for CSVPRGGLGSGANVLNF.

The chain links TRBV4-1 to TRBJ2-5, with 8 bases identical to TRBD2. The CDR3 runs to 17 residues. Germline V gives CDR1 MGHRA, CDR2 YSYEKL. The V and J ends lost 3 bases and 3 bases, in that order; junction bases with no gene match: 12. CDR3 region: CASSHYLTGGDEETQYF. The CDR3, as DNA: TGCGCCAGCAGCCATTATCTCACGGGGGGGGACGAAGAGACCCAGTACTTC.

DNA of the CDR3: TGTGCCAGCAGCTTCGAGCTAGCGGGCGCGACCTCCTACGAGCAGTACTTC. This sequence encodes CASSFELAGATSYEQYF. The chain employs TRBV7-2 and TRBJ2-7, with TRBD2 matching 8 bases. There are 17 residues in the CDR3. CDR1 and CDR2 from the germline V gene are SGHTA and FQGNSA. V trimming: 3 bases; J trimming: 0 bases; junction bases outside the gene matches: 10.